A selection of T cell receptor beta chains follows, all from one sample in a study of cytomegalovirus exposure and HLA in healthy donors. Measured with immunoSEQ multiplex PCR; TCRdb has only the in-frame clones, and not every one. The table has roughly 180,000 clones, around three quarters seen once. The material sequenced was PBMCs. The source is a woman aged 25 to 45 in good health and CMV-seronegative. Both conserved end residues are part of each CDR3. D genes are given only for firm matches.

d_call: NA
v_call: TRBV4-1
j_call: TRBJ2-5
cdr3_aa: CASSPNGAVQETQYF
cdr3_nt: TGCGCCAGCAGCCCTAATGGGGCAGTGCAAGAGACCCAGTACTTC

d_call: NA
v_call: TRBV7-3
j_call: TRBJ2-5
cdr3_aa: CASSSARGAGETQYF
cdr3_nt: TGTGCCAGCAGCTCAGCCCGGGGGGCCGGGGAGACCCAGTACTTC

d_call: NA
v_call: TRBV5-1
j_call: TRBJ1-2
cdr3_aa: CASSLTVGYGYTF
cdr3_nt: TGCGCCAGCAGCTTGACGGTTGGCTATGGCTACACCTTC

d_call: NA
v_call: TRBV7-9
j_call: TRBJ1-1
cdr3_aa: CASSPLSLGAEAFF
cdr3_nt: TGTGCCAGCAGCCCTCTTTCCCTAGGGGCTGAAGCTTTCTTT

d_call: TRBD1
v_call: TRBV11-2
j_call: TRBJ2-5
cdr3_aa: CASSSIQGVAQETQYF
cdr3_nt: TGTGCCAGCAGCTCGATACAGGGGGTTGCGCAAGAGACCCAGTACTTC

d_call: NA
v_call: TRBV5-1
j_call: TRBJ2-1
cdr3_aa: CASSLATGSYNEQFF
cdr3_nt: TGCGCCAGCAGCTTGGCCACAGGAAGCTACAATGAGCAGTTCTTC

d_call: TRBD1
v_call: TRBV18
j_call: TRBJ2-5
cdr3_aa: CASSYDRGGQETQYF
cdr3_nt: TGTGCCAGCTCATACGACAGGGGGGGTCAAGAGACCCAGTACTTC

d_call: NA
v_call: TRBV27
j_call: TRBJ2-5
cdr3_aa: CASSYGGLETQYF
cdr3_nt: TGTGCCAGCAGTTACGGGGGGCTGGAGACCCAGTACTTC

d_call: TRBD1
v_call: TRBV5-1
j_call: TRBJ1-3
cdr3_aa: CASTPGGSGNTIYF
cdr3_nt: TGCGCCAGCACCCCAGGGGGCTCTGGAAACACCATATATTTT

d_call: NA
v_call: TRBV4-1
j_call: TRBJ2-3
cdr3_aa: CASSQANQRRTDTQYF
cdr3_nt: TGCGCCAGCAGCCAAGCTAATCAGCGCCGCACAGATACGCAGTATTTT